Listed below are T cell receptor beta chains from one sample, sequenced in a study of beta chain features in type 1 diabetes. The table came from immunoSEQ multiplex PCR; TCRdb's copy has only in-frame clones and leaves some out. The sample holds about 240,000 clones, 25% to 30% seen once. Material: central memory CD4+ T cells from blood. These receptors were obtained from a man younger than 45 in good health. The CDR3 runs from the conserved cysteine through the conserved F or W. The order of the fields is J gene, D gene, V gene, clone size, CDR3 protein, CDR3 DNA. D genes are given only for firm matches. Size is omitted from some rows. Given values are once, few, many or a class for expanded clones.

j_call: TRBJ2-7
d_call: -
v_call: TRBV4-2
clone_size: -
cdr3_aa: CASSQVGAGSYEQYF
cdr3_nt: TGTGCCAGCAGCCAAGTTGGGGCAGGGTCCTACGAGCAGTACTTC

j_call: TRBJ2-3
d_call: -
v_call: TRBV7-9
clone_size: many
cdr3_aa: CASSLARQATDTQYF
cdr3_nt: TGTGCCAGCAGCTTAGCTAGACAGGCCACAGATACGCAGTATTTT

j_call: TRBJ2-2
d_call: -
v_call: TRBV7-2
clone_size: -
cdr3_aa: CASSSIPRAGELFF
cdr3_nt: TGTGCCAGCAGCTCCATCCCGAGAGCCGGGGAGCTGTTTTTT

j_call: TRBJ2-3
d_call: -
v_call: TRBV11-2
clone_size: -
cdr3_aa: CASTRPSTDTQYF
cdr3_nt: TGTGCCAGCACTAGACCGAGCACAGATACGCAGTATTTT

j_call: TRBJ1-5
d_call: TRBD1
v_call: TRBV2
clone_size: -
cdr3_aa: CASSDWTGNGQPQHF
cdr3_nt: TGTGCCAGCAGTGACTGGACAGGGAACGGACAGCCCCAGCATTTT

j_call: TRBJ2-7
d_call: -
v_call: TRBV30
clone_size: few
cdr3_aa: CAWSAVHSASSYEQYF
cdr3_nt: TGTGCCTGGAGTGCCGTCCATAGCGCGAGCTCCTACGAGCAGTACTTC

j_call: TRBJ2-7
d_call: TRBD1
v_call: TRBV19
clone_size: -
cdr3_aa: CASSTDRDRGYEQYF
cdr3_nt: TGTGCCAGTAGTACCGACCGGGACAGGGGGTACGAGCAGTACTTC

j_call: TRBJ2-5
d_call: TRBD2
v_call: TRBV7-6
clone_size: -
cdr3_aa: CASSLGGMYQETQYF
cdr3_nt: TGTGCCAGCAGCTTGGGAGGGATGTACCAAGAGACCCAGTACTTC

j_call: TRBJ2-3
d_call: TRBD1
v_call: TRBV7-9
clone_size: -
cdr3_aa: CASSRRDREADTQYF
cdr3_nt: TGTGCCAGCAGCCGACGGGACAGGGAGGCAGATACGCAGTATTTT

j_call: TRBJ2-1
d_call: TRBD2
v_call: TRBV4-1
clone_size: -
cdr3_aa: CASSHPGLAGVRNEQFF
cdr3_nt: TGCGCCAGCAGCCACCCCGGACTAGCGGGAGTCAGGAATGAGCAGTTCTTC

j_call: TRBJ2-1
d_call: TRBD2
v_call: TRBV11-2
clone_size: -
cdr3_aa: CASSPPLAAWQFF
cdr3_nt: TGTGCCAGCAGCCCCCCGCTAGCGGCGTGGCAGTTCTTC

j_call: TRBJ1-2
d_call: -
v_call: TRBV2
clone_size: few
cdr3_aa: CASTAGSNNYGYTF
cdr3_nt: TGTGCCAGCACCGCGGGCAGCAATAACTATGGCTACACCTTC

j_call: TRBJ2-3
d_call: -
v_call: TRBV29-1
clone_size: few
cdr3_aa: CSVPGHFTDTQYF
cdr3_nt: TGCAGCGTCCCGGGACATTTCACAGATACGCAGTATTTT

j_call: TRBJ2-2
d_call: -
v_call: TRBV15
clone_size: few
cdr3_aa: CATSRDLTGELFF
cdr3_nt: TGTGCCACCAGCAGAGATTTGACCGGGGAGCTGTTTTTT

j_call: TRBJ2-3
d_call: -
v_call: TRBV7-9
clone_size: -
cdr3_aa: CASSLTGPTDTQYF
cdr3_nt: TGTGCCAGCAGCTTGACAGGTCCCACAGATACGCAGTATTTT

j_call: TRBJ1-2
d_call: -
v_call: TRBV30
clone_size: -
cdr3_aa: CAWSWGYGYTF
cdr3_nt: TGTGCCTGGAGTTGGGGGTATGGCTACACCTTC

j_call: TRBJ2-7
d_call: TRBD1
v_call: TRBV29-1
clone_size: few
cdr3_aa: CSVPVGQGNEQYF
cdr3_nt: TGCAGCGTTCCCGTGGGACAGGGTAACGAGCAGTACTTC

j_call: TRBJ2-7
d_call: -
v_call: TRBV25-1
clone_size: -
cdr3_aa: CASSARKGSYEQYF
cdr3_nt: TGTGCCAGCAGTGCCCGAAAGGGTTCCTACGAGCAGTACTTC

j_call: TRBJ1-2
d_call: -
v_call: TRBV25-1
clone_size: -
cdr3_aa: CASTAGNYGYTF
cdr3_nt: TGTGCCAGCACGGCAGGGAACTATGGCTACACCTTC

j_call: TRBJ1-1
d_call: TRBD1
v_call: TRBV5-1
clone_size: few
cdr3_aa: CASSPAGQGGGNTEAFF
cdr3_nt: TGCGCCAGCAGTCCTGCGGGACAGGGGGGCGGAAACACTGAAGCTTTCTTT

j_call: TRBJ2-5
d_call: TRBD2
v_call: TRBV5-1
clone_size: -
cdr3_aa: CASSRLAGEETQYF
cdr3_nt: TGCGCCAGCAGCCGCCTAGCGGGGGAAGAGACCCAGTACTTC

j_call: TRBJ1-1
d_call: -
v_call: TRBV27
clone_size: -
cdr3_aa: CASSIEGASWTEAFF
cdr3_nt: TGTGCCAGCAGTATCGAAGGGGCGAGTTGGACTGAAGCTTTCTTT

j_call: TRBJ2-1
d_call: -
v_call: TRBV28
clone_size: -
cdr3_aa: CASMSDRYNEQFF
cdr3_nt: TGTGCCAGCATGAGTGACAGATACAATGAGCAGTTCTTC

j_call: TRBJ2-7
d_call: TRBD1
v_call: TRBV29-1
clone_size: -
cdr3_aa: CSAAGQGYEQYF
cdr3_nt: TGCAGCGCAGCAGGACAGGGCTACGAGCAGTACTTC

j_call: TRBJ2-5
d_call: TRBD1
v_call: TRBV7-6
clone_size: -
cdr3_aa: CASSYQGAVETQYF
cdr3_nt: TGTGCCAGCAGCTACCAGGGGGCGGTGGAGACCCAGTACTTC

j_call: TRBJ2-5
d_call: TRBD1
v_call: TRBV7-2
clone_size: many
cdr3_aa: CASSSRRDRGRETQYF
cdr3_nt: TGTGCCAGCAGCTCCCGCCGAGACAGGGGGCGCGAGACCCAGTACTTC

j_call: TRBJ2-1
d_call: -
v_call: TRBV12-5
clone_size: -
cdr3_aa: CASGFSLGLSSYNEQFF
cdr3_nt: TGTGCTAGTGGATTCTCCTTGGGACTTAGCTCCTACAATGAGCAGTTCTTC

j_call: TRBJ2-1
d_call: TRBD2
v_call: TRBV5-6
clone_size: few
cdr3_aa: CASSWDYYNEQFF
cdr3_nt: TGTGCCAGCAGCTGGGACTATTACAATGAGCAGTTCTTC

j_call: TRBJ2-1
d_call: -
v_call: TRBV14
clone_size: -
cdr3_aa: CATSRAMGRAGKEQFF
cdr3_nt: TGTGCCACCAGTCGAGCGATGGGCCGGGCGGGGAAGGAGCAGTTCTTC

j_call: TRBJ1-1
d_call: -
v_call: TRBV6-5
clone_size: once
cdr3_aa: CASSTRGGFPEAFF
cdr3_nt: TGTGCCAGCAGCACTAGGGGGGGTTTTCCTGAAGCTTTCTTT

j_call: TRBJ2-7
d_call: TRBD2
v_call: TRBV4-3
clone_size: few
cdr3_aa: CASSQARLAGTYEQYF
cdr3_nt: TGCGCCAGCAGCCAAGCCCGACTAGCGGGCACCTACGAGCAGTACTTC

j_call: TRBJ2-2
d_call: TRBD2
v_call: TRBV9
clone_size: -
cdr3_aa: CASSVGLAGDPGGELFF
cdr3_nt: TGTGCCAGCAGCGTTGGACTAGCGGGAGATCCCGGCGGGGAGCTGTTTTTT

j_call: TRBJ2-7
d_call: -
v_call: TRBV6-6
clone_size: -
cdr3_aa: CASSAQGYEQYF
cdr3_nt: TGTGCCAGCAGTGCACAGGGATACGAGCAGTACTTC

j_call: TRBJ1-2
d_call: -
v_call: TRBV18
clone_size: -
cdr3_aa: CASSPDTGYGYTF
cdr3_nt: TGTGCCAGCTCACCAGATACGGGCTATGGCTACACCTTC

j_call: TRBJ2-5
d_call: -
v_call: TRBV5-6
clone_size: -
cdr3_aa: CASRPGPKETQYF
cdr3_nt: TGTGCCAGCCGCCCGGGACCGAAAGAGACCCAGTACTTC

j_call: TRBJ2-1
d_call: -
v_call: TRBV10-3
clone_size: few
cdr3_aa: CAISVANEQFF
cdr3_nt: TGTGCCATCAGTGTAGCCAATGAGCAGTTCTTC

j_call: TRBJ2-7
d_call: TRBD2
v_call: TRBV29-1
clone_size: -
cdr3_aa: CSVGAGDAYEQYF
cdr3_nt: TGCAGCGTTGGAGCGGGAGATGCCTACGAGCAGTACTTC

j_call: TRBJ2-1
d_call: -
v_call: TRBV5-1
clone_size: few
cdr3_aa: CASSLQGFGSDEQFF
cdr3_nt: TGCGCCAGCAGCTTGCAGGGATTCGGGAGCGATGAGCAGTTCTTC

j_call: TRBJ2-7
d_call: -
v_call: TRBV4-1
clone_size: -
cdr3_aa: CASSQAGPTYEQYF
cdr3_nt: TGCGCCAGCAGCCAAGCGGGACCGACCTACGAGCAGTACTTC

j_call: TRBJ2-7
d_call: -
v_call: TRBV28
clone_size: once
cdr3_aa: CASIPRGRTYEQYF
cdr3_nt: TGTGCCAGCATCCCACGGGGAAGGACCTACGAGCAGTACTTC

j_call: TRBJ1-2
d_call: TRBD1
v_call: TRBV11-2
clone_size: -
cdr3_aa: CASRVAGQGLVGYTF
cdr3_nt: TGTGCCAGCAGGGTAGCTGGACAGGGTTTAGTTGGCTACACCTTC

j_call: TRBJ2-5
d_call: TRBD2
v_call: TRBV4-3
clone_size: few
cdr3_aa: CASSQEGPAGAGETQYF
cdr3_nt: TGCGCCAGCAGCCAAGAGGGCCCAGCGGGAGCTGGTGAGACCCAGTACTTC

j_call: TRBJ2-2
d_call: -
v_call: TRBV5-1
clone_size: few
cdr3_aa: CASKSTINTGELFF
cdr3_nt: TGCGCCAGCAAATCCACTATAAACACCGGGGAGCTGTTTTTT

j_call: TRBJ2-2
d_call: -
v_call: TRBV30
clone_size: -
cdr3_aa: CASQKLGAGELFF
cdr3_nt: TGTGCCTCCCAGAAGCTGGGCGCCGGGGAGCTGTTTTTT

j_call: TRBJ2-5
d_call: TRBD2
v_call: TRBV10-3
clone_size: -
cdr3_aa: CAISARGGQETQYF
cdr3_nt: TGTGCCATCTCGGCCCGGGGGGGGCAAGAGACCCAGTACTTC

j_call: TRBJ2-7
d_call: -
v_call: TRBV9
clone_size: -
cdr3_aa: CASSPSLGAWEQYF
cdr3_nt: TGTGCCAGCAGCCCCTCCCTGGGGGCATGGGAGCAGTACTTC

j_call: TRBJ2-2
d_call: TRBD2
v_call: TRBV7-2
clone_size: few
cdr3_aa: CASSLKLAGEVGELFF
cdr3_nt: TGTGCCAGCAGCTTAAAGCTAGCGGGAGAGGTCGGGGAGCTGTTTTTT

j_call: TRBJ2-3
d_call: -
v_call: TRBV7-2
clone_size: once
cdr3_aa: CASSPPSGQTDTQYF
cdr3_nt: TGTGCCAGCAGCCCACCCTCAGGACAGACAGATACGCAGTATTTT

j_call: TRBJ2-3
d_call: TRBD2
v_call: TRBV30
clone_size: once
cdr3_aa: CAWCRTSSSTDTQYF
cdr3_nt: TGTGCCTGGTGCCGGACTAGCTCCAGCACAGATACGCAGTATTTT

j_call: TRBJ2-3
d_call: -
v_call: TRBV6-1
clone_size: -
cdr3_aa: CAISSPGPEDTQYF
cdr3_nt: TGTGCCATCAGCTCCCCGGGACCCGAGGATACGCAGTATTTT

j_call: TRBJ2-3
d_call: -
v_call: TRBV4-3
clone_size: few
cdr3_aa: CASSQGRGKSTDTQYF
cdr3_nt: TGCGCCAGCAGCCAAGGTAGAGGGAAATCCACAGATACGCAGTATTTT

j_call: TRBJ2-1
d_call: TRBD1
v_call: TRBV2
clone_size: -
cdr3_aa: CASSEQDRVGDEQFF
cdr3_nt: TGTGCCAGCAGTGAACAGGACAGGGTGGGAGATGAGCAGTTCTTC

j_call: TRBJ1-6
d_call: -
v_call: TRBV30
clone_size: few
cdr3_aa: CAWSSGTWESPLHF
cdr3_nt: TGTGCCTGGAGTTCCGGGACCTGGGAATCACCCCTCCACTTT